The 27 T cell receptor beta chains presented below share a single source sample, sequenced in a study of T cells in narcolepsy. Only in-frame clones appear in the TCRdb table, and some are missing; sequencing was by immunoSEQ multiplex PCR. Of 30,000 to 35,000 clones listed, approximately 78% are singletons. Material: CD45RA- memory CD4+ T cells from PBMCs. These receptors all stem from a human donor with narcolepsy.

The V call is TRBV11-2, the J call TRBJ2-7; 14 bases align to TRBD2. Trimming at V came to 5 bases and at J to 2 bases, leaving 2 bases not matched to a gene. Germline V gene data show CDR1 as SGHAT and CDR2 as FQNNGV. The CDR3 consists of 15 residues. The CDR3 loop is CASSRLAGGPYEQYF. CDR3 sequence (DNA): TGTGCCAGCAGCCGACTAGCGGGAGGGCCCTACGAGCAGTACTTC.

The chain carries TRBV19 and TRBJ2-3; 8 nucleotides line up with TRBD2. J gave up 6 bases and V 4 bases, and 6 bases lay outside the gene matches. The CDR3 sequence is 14 residues long. The germline V gene encodes CDR1 LNHDA and CDR2 SQIVND (reference sequence). Here the CDR3 DNA reads TGTGCCAGTAGTAAACGGGGGGGATGGGATACGCAGTATTTT. This translates into CASSKRGGWDTQYF.

Here the CDR3 DNA reads TGTGCCAGCAGCATCCTGAGCGGGGGGCCAGGGGACTTCTATGGCTACACCTTC. This translates into CASSILSGGPGDFYGYTF. The chain joins TRBV7-9 to TRBJ1-2; possibly TRBD1 for D (6 bases). V was cut by 5 bases and J by 4 bases, with 26 bases left in between. This CDR3 is 18 amino acids long. CDR1 is SEHNR, CDR2 FQNEAQ, per germline (reference sequence). Using reference TRBV7-9 and TRBJ1-2 for the parts outside the CDR3, the full variable domain is DTGVSQNPRHKITKRGQNVTFRCDPISEHNRLYWYRQTLGQGPEFLTYFQNEAQLEKSRLLSDRFSAERPKGSFSTLEIQRTEQGDSAMYLCASSILSGGPGDFYGYTFGSGTRLTVV.

J is TRBJ1-1 and V is TRBV30; 8 bases map to TRBD1. This CDR3 is 15 amino acids long. Germline-derived CDR1 and CDR2 are GTSNPN and SVGIG (reference sequence). Trimming cost V 5 bases and J 0 bases; bases outside gene matches: 8. The CDR3 loop is CAWEGTGGMNTEAFF. The CDR3 nucleotides are TGTGCCTGGGAAGGGACAGGTGGAATGAACACTGAAGCTTTCTTT.

This clone was counted a single time. The gene calls are TRBV7-8 and TRBJ2-5; TRBD2 matches at 7 bases. From germline, CDR1 is SGHVS and CDR2 FQNEAQ. The CDR3 spans 14 residues. V lost 5 bases to trimming and J lost 5 bases; unmatched junction nucleotides: 8. In DNA, the CDR3 is TGTGCCAGCAGCCCGACTAGGGGAGGGGAGACCCAGTACTTC. Translation gives CASSPTRGGETQYF. The variable domain in full, completed from reference TRBV7-8 and TRBJ2-5, reads GAGVSQSPRYKVAKRGQDVALRCDPISGHVSLFWYQQALGQGPEFLTYFQNEAQLDKSGLPSDRFFAERPEGSVSTLKIQRTQQEDSAVYLCASSPTRGGETQYFGPGTRLLVL.

V gene TRBV12-5 combines with J gene TRBJ1-5; TRBD1 aligns across 9 bases. Germline CDR1 LGHNT, CDR2 FRNRAP. V dropped 6 bases and J dropped 6; count of bases not matched to a gene: 21. This CDR3 contains 19 residues. CDR3 nucleotides: TGTGCTAGTGGATATCTTTTCTCTAACAGGGGGCGCGGCGGTCAGCCCCAGCATTTT. As protein: CASGYLFSNRGRGGQPQHF.

This clone appeared a single time. This sequence joins TRBV29-1 and TRBJ2-1; D may correspond to TRBD1 or TRBD2 (5 bases each). Germline loops: CDR1 SQVTM, CDR2 ANQGSEA. The CDR3 is 13 amino acids. The V end was cut by 4 bases, the J end by 5 bases, with 12 bases between. The CDR3 coding sequence is TGCAGCGTTGTGGGGACGGAAAACAATGAGCAGTTCTTC. Encoded protein: CSVVGTENNEQFF.

The chain employs TRBV6-4 and TRBJ1-1; D is perhaps TRBD1 (6 bases). Germline-derived CDR1 and CDR2 are MRHNA and SNTAGT. V lost 9 bases to trimming and J lost 0 bases, with 14 bases between them. This CDR3 comprises 14 residues. The CDR3 DNA follows: TGTGCCAGTCGGGAGGACAGAATGAACACTGAAGCTTTCTTT. It specifies CASREDRMNTEAFF.

The chain has TRBV25-1 and TRBJ1-2; D might be TRBD1 (5 bases). Trimming removed 2 bases from V and 8 bases from J, with 9 bases in between. Germline CDR1 is MGHDK and CDR2 is SYGVNS. This CDR3 comprises 12 residues. CDR3: CASSEQGWGYTF. The CDR3 coding sequence is TGTGCCAGCAGTGAACAGGGCTGGGGCTACACCTTC.

In its sample, this clone was seen once. This specimen includes other DNA sequences encoding the same CDR3. The chain uses TRBV11-2 and TRBJ1-6, with D perhaps matching TRBD1 (6 bases). CDR1 and CDR2 (germline): SGHAT, FQNNGV. This CDR3 has 14 amino acids. V was shortened by 0 bases and J by 6 bases, with 6 bases between the two germline ends. For the CDR3, the DNA is TGTGCCAGCAGCTTAGACAGGGGTAATTCACCCCTCCACTTT. Its protein is CASSLDRGNSPLHF.

The CDR3 nucleotides read TGTGCCAGCAGTGCCCGGGACAGGGGGCGCAATCAGCCCCAGCATTTT. It translates to CASSARDRGRNQPQHF. The rearrangement joins TRBV27 to TRBJ1-5; TRBD1 matches 12 bases. CDR1 is MNHEY and CDR2 is SMNVEV in the germline V gene (reference sequence). The CDR3 contains 16 residues. V shed 5 bases and J 2 bases; nucleotides not matched to a gene: 4.

The chain couples TRBV5-3 to TRBJ1-4; TRBD1 matches 9 bases. TRBV5-3 is identified as an open reading frame with a role that is uncertain. Trimming at V came to 3 bases and at J to 0 bases, leaving 21 bases not matched to a gene. The CDR3 covers 22 residues. The CDR3 reads CARSSTGGTILAVVATNEKLFF. The CDR3 DNA follows: TGTGCCAGAAGCTCGACAGGGGGAACTATCCTAGCGGTGGTCGCAACTAATGAAAAACTGTTTTTT.

V gene TRBV27 combines with J gene TRBJ1-1; D remains unclear. The CDR3 extends over 12 amino acids. Trimming stripped 5 bases from V and 5 bases from J, with 9 bases between. Per the germline V gene, CDR1 is MNHEY and CDR2 is SMNVEV (reference sequence). As DNA, the CDR3 is TGTGCCAGCAGTGCCCTTGGGACTGAAGCTTTCTTT. Translation gives CASSALGTEAFF.

The rearrangement links TRBV5-1 to TRBJ2-3; D possibly uses TRBD1 or TRBD2 (6 bases each). In germline, CDR1 is SGHRS, CDR2 YFSETQ. The CDR3 is 15 residues long. Trimming removed 1 base from V and 0 bases from J, with 9 bases in between. The CDR3 loop is CASSLTGASTDTQYF. CDR3 nucleotide sequence: TGCGCCAGCAGCTTGACGGGGGCTAGCACAGATACGCAGTATTTT.

The chain joins TRBV13 to TRBJ1-2, with D unclear. V lost 3 bases to trimming and J lost 2 bases, with 7 bases between them. The CDR3 contains 13 residues. Germline V gene lookup returns CDR1 PRHDT and CDR2 FYEKMQ (reference sequence). The chain's CDR3 is CASSFEGNYGYTF. In DNA, the CDR3 is TGTGCCAGCAGCTTTGAAGGGAACTATGGCTACACCTTC.

This clone turned up a few times. The chain joins TRBV30 to TRBJ2-3; perhaps TRBD2 as D (6 bases). V gave up 4 bases and J gave up 2 bases, with 10 bases separating them. In germline, CDR1 is GTSNPN, CDR2 SVGIG (reference sequence). CDR3 length equals 13 residues. CDR3 coding DNA: TGTGCCTGGATGGGGGGTCCCACAGATACGCAGTATTTT. Amino acids: CAWMGGPTDTQYF.

The chain links TRBV4-1 to TRBJ2-3, with D hard to call. CDR1 is MGHRA and CDR2 is YSYEKL in the germline V gene. Trimming cost V 2 bases and J 0 bases, with 6 bases left between them. This CDR3 has 14 residues. For the CDR3, the DNA is TGCGCCAGCAGCCAAACACCTAGCACAGATACGCAGTATTTT. It translates to CASSQTPSTDTQYF.

The chain is built from TRBV29-1 and TRBJ2-3; 7 nucleotides match TRBD1. Trimming cost V 5 bases and J 3 bases; bases outside gene matches: 11. In germline, CDR1 is SQVTM, CDR2 ANQGSEA. The CDR3 runs to 15 residues. The CDR3 spells CSVIRGGVGTDTQYF. The CDR3 nucleotides are TGCAGCGTTATCCGAGGGGGCGTCGGGACAGATACGCAGTATTTT.

The chain carries TRBV11-3 and TRBJ2-1; D possibly corresponds to TRBD2 (6 bases). Germline lookup yields CDR1 SGHNT and CDR2 YENEEA. The CDR3 has 11 amino acids. V lost 4 bases to trimming and J lost 8 bases, with 6 bases between them. The CDR3 loop reads CASSWGDEQFF. As DNA, the CDR3 is TGTGCCAGCAGCTGGGGGGATGAGCAGTTCTTC. Supplemented by reference TRBV11-3 and TRBJ2-1, the full variable domain reads EAGVVQSPRYKIIEKKQPVAFWCNPISGHNTLYWYLQNLGQGPELLIRYENEEAVDDSQLPKDRFSAERLKGVDSTLKIQPAELGDSAVYLCASSWGDEQFFGPGTRLTVL.

The chain couples TRBV28 to TRBJ2-5; D uncertain. The length of the CDR3 is 12 residues. V was clipped by 7 bases and J by 2 bases, with 8 bases between them. Germline V CDR1 and CDR2: MDHEN, SYDVKM. The chain's CDR3 is CASTDTQETQYF. The CDR3 nucleotides read TGTGCCAGCACTGACACGCAAGAGACCCAGTACTTC.

The chain combines TRBV2 with TRBJ2-2; D is possibly TRBD1 or TRBD2 (5 bases each). V was shortened by 5 bases and J by 6 bases, with 10 bases between the two germline ends. Looked up from germline, CDR1 is SNHLY and CDR2 is FYNNEI. The CDR3 contains 13 residues. The CDR3 loop is CASSSWGSGELFF. CDR3 nucleotides: TGTGCCAGCAGTTCCTGGGGGTCCGGGGAGCTGTTTTTT.

V gene TRBV7-8 combines with J gene TRBJ2-4; perhaps D is TRBD1 or TRBD2 (6 bases each). V lost 2 bases and J lost 7, with 18 bases in between. The CDR3 has 16 amino acids. The germline V gene encodes CDR1 SGHVS and CDR2 FQNEAQ. The CDR3 loop reads CASSLTSGAGRNIQYF. The CDR3 region has the DNA TGTGCCAGCAGCTTAACCTCAGGGGCAGGGAGGAACATTCAGTACTTC. The full variable domain, its missing parts supplied by reference TRBV7-8 and TRBJ2-4, is GAGVSQSPRYKVAKRGQDVALRCDPISGHVSLFWYQQALGQGPEFLTYFQNEAQLDKSGLPSDRFFAERPEGSVSTLKIQRTQQEDSAVYLCASSLTSGAGRNIQYFGAGTRLSVL.

This sequence joins TRBV29-1 and TRBJ2-3, with D perhaps matching TRBD2 (6 bases). Trimming removed 2 bases from V and 2 bases from J, with 11 bases in between. Per germline, CDR1 SQVTM and CDR2 ANQGSEA. The CDR3 is 14 residues long. CDR3 region: CSVEWRDPTDTQYF. CDR3 nucleotide sequence: TGCAGCGTTGAATGGCGGGACCCCACAGATACGCAGTATTTT.

The V gene is TRBV14, the J gene TRBJ1-1; D is perhaps TRBD1 (6 bases). V lost 1 base and J 7 bases, leaving 16 bases between the germline ends. The CDR3 spans 15 residues. The germline CDR1 and CDR2 sequences are SGHDN and FVKESK. In DNA form, the CDR3 reads TGTGCCAGCAGCCAAGGGGAAGGGGGGCGGATTGAAGCTTTCTTT. Translation: CASSQGEGGRIEAFF.

The chain has TRBV5-5 and TRBJ1-3; perhaps TRBD1 as D (5 bases). Trimming stripped 0 bases from V and 0 bases from J, with 10 bases between. The CDR3 is made up of 16 amino acids. Looked up from germline, CDR1 is SGHKS and CDR2 is YYEKEE (reference sequence). CDR3 amino acids: CASSLEGISSGNTIYF. The CDR3 nucleotides are TGTGCCAGCAGCTTGGAGGGGATTTCCTCTGGAAACACCATATATTTT.

The rearrangement uses TRBV10-3 and TRBJ2-2; TRBD2 matches at 7 bases. V gave up 8 bases and J gave up 5 bases; unmatched junction bases: 14. The CDR3 has 16 residues. Per germline, CDR1 ENHRY and CDR2 SYGVKD. The CDR3 sequence: CAIQGGGDGGTGELFF. The CDR3 coding sequence is TGTGCCATCCAAGGCGGGGGAGACGGGGGTACCGGGGAGCTGTTTTTT.

The J gene is TRBJ1-5, the V gene TRBV21-1; TRBD1 was called by the table and not checked on the DNA. TRBV21-1 is assigned pseudogene status. The CDR3 is 17 residues long. In nucleotides, the CDR3 is TGTGCCAGCAGCAAAGGTCCGACAGGGGTTAAGAATCAGCCCCAGCATTTT. Translated: CASSKGPTGVKNQPQHF.